Listed here is a single T cell receptor beta chain. Profiled with immunoSEQ multiplex PCR; TCRdb holds only in-frame clones, not every one. The sample contains 95,000 to 150,000 clones, about 92% of which appear only once. This specimen belongs to a study of T cell responses to AZD1222 COVID-19 vaccine. This CDR3 has 12 amino acids. CDR1 and CDR2 (germline): MNHEY, SMNVEV (reference sequence). V was trimmed by 8 bases and J by 3 bases, leaving 10 bases between them. The sample consisted of peripheral blood, taken 28 days after the second AZD1222 dose. J is TRBJ1-1 and V is TRBV27; TRBD1 is a possible D gene (5 bases). This sequence originates from an adult who received the AZD1222 COVID-19 vaccine. The CDR3 bases are TGTGCCAGCGGGAGGGGCTACACTGAAGCTTTCTTT. Translation gives CASGRGYTEAFF.